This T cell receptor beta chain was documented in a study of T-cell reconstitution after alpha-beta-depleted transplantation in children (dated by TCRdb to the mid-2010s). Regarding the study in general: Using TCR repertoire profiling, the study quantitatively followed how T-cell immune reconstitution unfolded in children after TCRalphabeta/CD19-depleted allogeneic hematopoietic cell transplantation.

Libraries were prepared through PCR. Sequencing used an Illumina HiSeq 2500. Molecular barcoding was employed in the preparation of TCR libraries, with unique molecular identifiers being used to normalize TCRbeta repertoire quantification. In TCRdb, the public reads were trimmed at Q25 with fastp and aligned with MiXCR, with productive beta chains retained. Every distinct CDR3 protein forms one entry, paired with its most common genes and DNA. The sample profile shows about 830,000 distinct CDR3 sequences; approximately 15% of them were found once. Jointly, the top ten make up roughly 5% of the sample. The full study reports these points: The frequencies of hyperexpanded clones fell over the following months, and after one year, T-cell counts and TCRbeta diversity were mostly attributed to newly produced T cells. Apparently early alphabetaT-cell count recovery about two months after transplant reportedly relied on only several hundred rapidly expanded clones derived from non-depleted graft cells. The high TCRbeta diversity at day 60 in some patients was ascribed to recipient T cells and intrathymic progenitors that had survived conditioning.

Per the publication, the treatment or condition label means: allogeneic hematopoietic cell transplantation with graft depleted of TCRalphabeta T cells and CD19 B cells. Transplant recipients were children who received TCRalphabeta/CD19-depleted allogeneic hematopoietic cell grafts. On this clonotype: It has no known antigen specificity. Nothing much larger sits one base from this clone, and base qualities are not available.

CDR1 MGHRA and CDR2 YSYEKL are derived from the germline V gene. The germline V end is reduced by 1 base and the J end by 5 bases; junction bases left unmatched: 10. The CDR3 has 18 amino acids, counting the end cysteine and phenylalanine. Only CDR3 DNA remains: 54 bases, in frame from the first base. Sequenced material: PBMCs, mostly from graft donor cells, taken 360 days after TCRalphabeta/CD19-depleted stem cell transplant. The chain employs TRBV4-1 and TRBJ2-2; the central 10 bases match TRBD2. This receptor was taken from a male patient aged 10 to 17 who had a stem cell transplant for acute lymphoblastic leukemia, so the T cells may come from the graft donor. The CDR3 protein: CASSQAGLAGVGTGELFF. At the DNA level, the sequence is TGCGCCAGCAGCCAAGCGGGGCTAGCGGGAGTCGGGACCGGGGAGCTGTTTTTT.